These 27 T cell receptor beta chains originate from one sample sequenced in a study of cytomegalovirus exposure and HLA in healthy donors. The primer mix had 60 Vbeta and 13 Jbeta primers. The method was immunoSEQ multiplex PCR; TCRdb's version includes in-frame clones alone and lacks a portion of them. Among around 100,000 clones listed, around 77% were seen once. Material: PBMCs. These receptors originate from a man over 45 in good health and CMV-seropositive.

J is TRBJ1-2 and V is TRBV19; no definite D call. V was pared by 3 bases and J by 4 bases, with 9 bases between. The CDR3 extends over 13 amino acids. CDR1 LNHDA and CDR2 SQIVND come from the germline V gene (reference sequence). The CDR3, as DNA: TGTGCCAGTAGTATCGAGGAGGGCTATGGCTACACCTTC. It yields the protein CASSIEEGYGYTF.

This chain uses TRBV19 with TRBJ2-7; 12 bases map to TRBD2. Germline lookup yields CDR1 LNHDA and CDR2 SQIVND (reference sequence). This CDR3 has 15 amino acids. V shed 2 bases, J shed 3 bases, and the junction held 2 bases outside the gene matches. The chain's CDR3 is CASSILAGGYYEQYF. In DNA form, the CDR3 reads TGTGCCAGTAGTATACTAGCGGGAGGGTACTACGAGCAGTACTTC.

This sequence joins TRBV4-3 and TRBJ2-3; tentatively, D is TRBD1 (6 bases). The CDR3 is made up of 15 amino acids. V was pared by 0 bases and J by 4 bases, with 11 bases between. Germline lookup yields CDR1 LGHNA and CDR2 YSLEER. The CDR3 DNA is TGCGCCAGCAGCCAAGAGGTTAGGGGGTCAGATACGCAGTATTTT. It encodes CASSQEVRGSDTQYF.

This chain connects TRBV7-2 to TRBJ1-3, with a weak D call TRBD1 (5 bases). This CDR3 comprises 16 residues. The germline V gene encodes CDR1 SGHTA and CDR2 FQGNSA. With 2 bases removed from V and 4 bases from J, the gap between germline ends came to 15 bases. The CDR3 loop reads CASSLLAREAGNTIYF. In DNA form, the CDR3 reads TGTGCCAGCAGCTTATTGGCCAGGGAAGCAGGAAACACCATATATTTT.

The rearrangement uses TRBV6-6 and TRBJ2-7; 11 positions agree with TRBD1. Looked up from germline, CDR1 is MNHNY and CDR2 is SVGAGI (reference sequence). The V and J ends lost 6 bases and 5 bases, in that order; junction bases with no gene match: 9. The CDR3 runs 15 residues. The CDR3 sequence: CASSPTGQGGNEQYF. The CDR3, as DNA: TGTGCCAGCAGCCCTACGGGACAGGGGGGGAACGAGCAGTACTTC.

This chain connects TRBV11-2 to TRBJ2-5, with TRBD1 as a possible D gene (6 bases). CDR1 and CDR2 (germline): SGHAT, FQNNGV. This CDR3 has 12 amino acids. V lost 0 bases, J lost 11 bases, and 10 bases lay in between. The CDR3 region has the DNA TGTGCCAGCAGCTTAGAAGGAACAGGGCAGTACTTC. This encodes CASSLEGTGQYF. The whole variable domain, remainder taken from reference TRBV11-2 and TRBJ2-5, is EAGVAQSPRYKIIEKRQSVAFWCNPISGHATLYWYQQILGQGPKLLIQFQNNGVVDDSQLPKDRFSAERLKGVDSTLKIQPAKLEDSAVYLCASSLEGTGQYFGPGTRLLVL.

V gene TRBV6-6 combines with J gene TRBJ2-7; 8 bases map to TRBD1. Germline CDR1 reads MNHNY; CDR2 reads SVGAGI (reference sequence). There are 14 residues in the CDR3. The trim removed 5 bases at V and 2 bases at J, leaving 5 bases unmatched. CDR3 loop: CASSTGQGTYEQYF. Written as DNA, the CDR3 is TGTGCCAGCAGTACAGGACAGGGTACCTACGAGCAGTACTTC.

The rearrangement uses TRBV28 and TRBJ1-1, with 7 positions matching TRBD1. Germline assignment: CDR1 MDHEN and CDR2 SYDVKM. The CDR3 contains 14 residues. V trimming: 6 bases; J trimming: 4 bases; junction bases outside the gene matches: 8. The CDR3 is CASSQGGMTTEAFF. As DNA, the CDR3 is TGTGCCAGCAGCCAAGGGGGCATGACCACTGAAGCTTTCTTT.

As concerns this clone: Within the sample, other DNA sequences also encode this same CDR3. This chain links TRBV5-1 with TRBJ2-5, with TRBD1 as a possible D gene (5 bases). Trimming cost V 3 bases and J 4 bases, with 16 bases left between them. Germline CDR1 reads SGHRS; CDR2 reads YFSETQ. The CDR3 totals 15 residues. The DNA of the CDR3 is TGCGCCAGCAGCTCCGCTCGCAGGGAAAGAGAGACCCAGTACTTC. Its protein product is CASSSARRERETQYF.

The chain joins TRBV28 to TRBJ2-7; 12 nucleotides line up with TRBD2. The CDR3 contains 13 residues. The germline CDR1 and CDR2 sequences are MDHEN and SYDVKM. V dropped 6 bases and J dropped 12; count of bases not matched to a gene: 9. In nucleotides, the CDR3 is TGTGCCAGCAGAAAGCCCGGGACTAGCGGGCCGTACTTC. Its protein is CASRKPGTSGPYF.

The rearrangement joins TRBV7-8 to TRBJ2-7, with TRBD1 identical over 7 bases. Trimming removed 5 bases from V and 2 bases from J; junction bases left unmatched: 9. Germline V gene data show CDR1 as SGHVS and CDR2 as FQNEAQ. The CDR3 runs to 15 residues. CDR3 region: CASSVEPDRAYEQYF. CDR3 nucleotide sequence: TGTGCCAGCAGCGTAGAGCCCGACAGGGCCTACGAGCAGTACTTC.

This sequence joins TRBV7-8 and TRBJ2-7; TRBD2 matches at 8 bases. With 3 bases clipped from V and 7 bases from J, the junction kept 8 bases outside the gene matches. The CDR3 is made up of 14 amino acids. The germline gives CDR1 SGHVS, CDR2 FQNEAQ. The chain's CDR3 is CASSLGLGPWEQYF. The CDR3 DNA follows: TGTGCCAGCAGCTTGGGACTAGGTCCGTGGGAGCAGTACTTC. Full variable domain (missing parts from reference TRBV7-8 and TRBJ2-7): GAGVSQSPRYKVAKRGQDVALRCDPISGHVSLFWYQQALGQGPEFLTYFQNEAQLDKSGLPSDRFFAERPEGSVSTLKIQRTQQEDSAVYLCASSLGLGPWEQYFGPGTRLTVT.

The chain combines TRBV7-9 with TRBJ1-1; D unclear. V lost 5 bases, J lost 2 bases, and 15 bases lay in between. Per germline, CDR1 SEHNR and CDR2 FQNEAQ (reference sequence). The CDR3 runs 15 residues. CDR3 sequence reads: CASSPSLSGNTEAFF. CDR3 in DNA: TGTGCCAGCAGCCCAAGTTTATCCGGTAACACTGAAGCTTTCTTT.

This clone was observed once. The V gene is TRBV6-1, the J gene TRBJ2-7; TRBD2 matches 8 bases. The trim removed 7 bases at V and 2 bases at J, leaving 7 bases unmatched. The CDR3 totals 14 residues. CDR1 MNHNS and CDR2 SASEGT come from the germline V gene. CDR3 sequence reads: CASMRLAGTYEQYF. As DNA, the CDR3 is TGTGCCAGCATGAGATTAGCGGGAACCTACGAGCAGTACTTC.

This clone was observed a few times. The rearrangement joins TRBV5-8 to TRBJ2-5; 10 nucleotides line up with TRBD1. The V gene end was trimmed by 0 bases and the J gene end by 3 bases; junction bases not matched to a gene: 8. CDR1 and CDR2 (germline): SGHTS, YDEGEE. The CDR3 has 17 amino acids. The CDR3 protein is CASSLGGQGIGKETQYF. CDR3 sequence (DNA): TGTGCCAGCAGCTTGGGGGGACAGGGGATCGGCAAAGAGACCCAGTACTTC.

This chain uses TRBV7-2 with TRBJ2-1; D is unclear. Trimming removed 4 bases at V and 14 bases at J, with 12 bases between. Germline CDR1 is SGHTA and CDR2 is FQGNSA. This CDR3 is built from 11 residues. The CDR3 DNA sequence: TGTGCCAGCAGCTCCTTTAATGTTGAGTTCTTC. This translates into CASSSFNVEFF.

V usage is TRBV6-1 and J usage is TRBJ2-5; weak D call: TRBD1 (5 bases). Germline V gene sequence: CDR1 MNHNS, CDR2 SASEGT. The CDR3 is 15 residues long. V was clipped by 5 bases and J by 2 bases, with 15 bases between them. CDR3 sequence reads: CASSRAIRGQETQYF. CDR3 sequence (DNA): TGTGCCAGCAGTCGGGCTATAAGGGGTCAAGAGACCCAGTACTTC.

The rearrangement uses TRBV28 and TRBJ1-2; D is uncertain. CDR1 is MDHEN and CDR2 is SYDVKM in the germline V gene. The CDR3 spans 13 residues. With 6 bases removed from V and 7 bases from J, the gap between germline ends came to 15 bases. The CDR3 DNA sequence: TGTGCCAGCAGGCCCGGGTCCCCTATTGGCTACACCTTC. This codes for CASRPGSPIGYTF.

V is TRBV5-1 and J is TRBJ1-3; TRBD1 might be the D (5 bases). Per the germline V gene, CDR1 is SGHRS and CDR2 is YFSETQ. This CDR3 is built from 15 residues. V lost 0 bases, J lost 0 bases, and 7 bases lay in between. CDR3 coding DNA: TGCGCCAGCAGCTTGGTTGGGGCCTCTGGAAACACCATATATTTT. This gives the protein CASSLVGASGNTIYF. Filled out from reference TRBV5-1 and TRBJ1-3, the complete variable domain reads KAGVTQTPRYLIKTRGQQVTLSCSPISGHRSVSWYQQTPGQGLQFLFEYFSETQRNKGNFPGRFSGRQFSNSRSEMNVSTLELGDSALYLCASSLVGASGNTIYFGEGSWLTVV.

The chain carries TRBV11-2 and TRBJ2-2; 9 bases are shared with TRBD2. Germline CDR1 reads SGHAT; CDR2 reads FQNNGV. The V and J ends lost 1 base and 3 bases, in that order; junction bases with no gene match: 6. The CDR3 spans 17 residues. CDR3 sequence: CASSLVSTSGYTGELFF. CDR3 sequence (DNA): TGTGCCAGCAGCTTAGTATCGACTAGCGGATACACCGGGGAGCTGTTTTTT.

The CDR3, as DNA: TGTGCCAGCAGGTCACACGGGGCCAACGTCCTGACTTTC. Residues: CASRSHGANVLTF. The chain is built from TRBV5-8 and TRBJ2-6; no definite D call. CDR3 size: 13 residues. With 5 bases removed from V and 4 bases from J, the gap between germline ends came to 7 bases. CDR1 is SGHTS, CDR2 YDEGEE, per germline.

The chain combines TRBV5-1 with TRBJ2-1; D is ambiguous. Germline V gene data show CDR1 as SGHRS and CDR2 as YFSETQ. The V end lost 0 bases, the J end lost 10 bases, and 11 bases lay between the germline ends. The CDR3 loop spans 13 amino acids. CDR3: CASSLASAPEQFF. The CDR3, as DNA: TGCGCCAGCAGCTTGGCTAGTGCTCCAGAGCAGTTCTTC.

The chain couples TRBV5-6 to TRBJ2-7; 12 nucleotides line up with TRBD2. The J segment lost 4 bases and the V segment lost 4 bases, leaving 3 bases of the junction unmatched. Germline V gives CDR1 SGHDT, CDR2 YYEEEE. There are 14 residues in the CDR3. CDR3 nucleotides: TGTGCCAGCAGCCCGACTAGCGGGAGTTACGAGCAGTACTTC. Translating it yields CASSPTSGSYEQYF.

The V call is TRBV9, the J call TRBJ2-7; the D is unclear. The V end lost 4 bases, the J end lost 5 bases, and 19 bases lay between the germline ends. CDR1 is SGDLS and CDR2 is YYNGEE in the germline V gene. The CDR3 extends over 15 amino acids. CDR3 sequence reads: CASSPRSGIFNEQYF. The CDR3 DNA reads as TGTGCCAGCAGCCCCCGTAGTGGTATCTTCAACGAGCAGTACTTC.

This chain joins TRBV7-2 and TRBJ1-4; 9 bases are shared with TRBD1. The CDR3 runs to 16 residues. Germline-derived CDR1 and CDR2 are SGHTA and FQGNSA. Trimming at V came to 4 bases and at J to 8 bases, leaving 11 bases not matched to a gene. The CDR3, as DNA: TGTGCCAGCAGCTGGACAGGGGAGAGCTTCGGGGAAAAACTGTTTTTT. Protein product: CASSWTGESFGEKLFF.

The chain is built from TRBV4-2 and TRBJ1-4; a weak D match, TRBD1 (5 bases). Germline CDR1 and CDR2: LGHNA and YNFKEQ. Trimming stripped 0 bases from V and 3 bases from J, with 20 bases between. The CDR3 spans 19 residues. The CDR3 DNA follows: TGTGCCAGCAGCCAAGATAGGGCGGCCCAGGGTAAGGCTAATGAAAAACTGTTTTTT. Encoded protein: CASSQDRAAQGKANEKLFF.

The CDR3 DNA sequence: TGTGCCAGCAGTCCGACCCCACTTAGCAGAACCTACAATGAGCAGTTCTTC. Its translation is CASSPTPLSRTYNEQFF. The chain has TRBV28 and TRBJ2-1; D is uncertain. CDR1 and CDR2 from the germline V gene are MDHEN and SYDVKM. Trimming pared 5 bases from V and 2 bases from J, leaving 19 bases between. The CDR3 covers 17 residues.